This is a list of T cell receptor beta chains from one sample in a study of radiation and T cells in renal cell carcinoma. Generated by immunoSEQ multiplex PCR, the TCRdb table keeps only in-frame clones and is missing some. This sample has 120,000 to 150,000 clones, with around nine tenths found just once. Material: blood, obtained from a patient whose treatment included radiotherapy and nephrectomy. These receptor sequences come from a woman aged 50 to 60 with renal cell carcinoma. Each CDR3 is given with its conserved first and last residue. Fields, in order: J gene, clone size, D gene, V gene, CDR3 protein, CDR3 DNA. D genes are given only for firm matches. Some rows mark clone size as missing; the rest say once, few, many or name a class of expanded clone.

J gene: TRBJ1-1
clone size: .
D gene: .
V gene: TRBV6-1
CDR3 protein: CASSVENRAVSAKAFF
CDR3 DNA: TGTGCCAGCAGTGTCGAAAACAGGGCGGTCTCGGCGAAAGCTTTCTTT

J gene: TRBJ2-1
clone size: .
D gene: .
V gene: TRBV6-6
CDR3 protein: CATRTPGNEQFF
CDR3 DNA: TGTGCCACCCGGACCCCGGGGAATGAGCAGTTCTTC

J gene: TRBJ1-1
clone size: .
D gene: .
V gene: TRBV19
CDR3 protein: CASSIDLRGTEAFF
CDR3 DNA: TGTGCCAGTAGTATAGATCTACGGGGGACTGAAGCTTTCTTT

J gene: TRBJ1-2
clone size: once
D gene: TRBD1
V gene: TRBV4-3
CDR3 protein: CASSQVGIGGTGKGYTF
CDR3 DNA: TGCGCCAGCAGCCAAGTCGGTATCGGGGGGACAGGGAAGGGCTACACCTTC

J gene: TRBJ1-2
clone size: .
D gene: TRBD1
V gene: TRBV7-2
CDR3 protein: CASSLGQGSYGYTF
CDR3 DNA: TGTGCCAGCAGCTTAGGACAGGGGAGCTATGGCTACACCTTC

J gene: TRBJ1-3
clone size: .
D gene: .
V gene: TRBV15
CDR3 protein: CATSTRRTFGNTIYF
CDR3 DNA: TGTGCCACCAGCACAAGGCGAACTTTTGGAAACACCATATATTTT

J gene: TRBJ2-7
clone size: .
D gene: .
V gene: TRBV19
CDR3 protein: CASSARVGSFWEQYF
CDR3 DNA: TGTGCCAGTAGTGCCAGGGTGGGGTCTTTTTGGGAGCAGTACTTC

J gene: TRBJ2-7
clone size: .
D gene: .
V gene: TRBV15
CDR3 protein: CATRVGSSYEQYF
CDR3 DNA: TGTGCCACCAGGGTCGGGAGCTCCTACGAGCAGTACTTC

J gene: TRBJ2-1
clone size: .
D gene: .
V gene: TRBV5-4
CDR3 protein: CASSLGSSSYNEQFF
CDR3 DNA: TGTGCCAGCAGCCTCGGGTCTAGCTCCTACAATGAGCAGTTCTTC

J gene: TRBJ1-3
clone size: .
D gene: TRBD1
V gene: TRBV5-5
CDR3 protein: CASSSGGPGNTIYF
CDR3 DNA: TGTGCCAGCAGCTCAGGGGGTCCTGGAAACACCATATATTTT

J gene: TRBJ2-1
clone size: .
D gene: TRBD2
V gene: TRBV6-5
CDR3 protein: CASSRTSGRANEQFF
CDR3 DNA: TGTGCCAGCAGTAGGACTAGCGGGAGGGCCAATGAGCAGTTCTTC

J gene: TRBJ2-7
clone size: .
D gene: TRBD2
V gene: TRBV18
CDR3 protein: CASSPGLADPYEQYF
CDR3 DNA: TGTGCCAGCTCACCGGGACTAGCGGATCCCTACGAGCAGTACTTC

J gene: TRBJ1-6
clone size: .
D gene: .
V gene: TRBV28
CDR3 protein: CASSFQQLNSPLHF
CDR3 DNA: TGTGCCAGCAGTTTTCAACAGCTTAATTCACCCCTCCACTTT

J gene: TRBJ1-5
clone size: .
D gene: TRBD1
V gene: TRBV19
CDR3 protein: CASSDRGGQPQHF
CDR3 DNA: TGTGCCAGTAGCGACAGGGGTGGACAGCCCCAGCATTTT

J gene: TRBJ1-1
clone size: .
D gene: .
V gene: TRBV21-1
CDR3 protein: CASSTPTVAFF
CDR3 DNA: TGTGCCAGCAGCACGCCGACGGTGGCTTTCTTT

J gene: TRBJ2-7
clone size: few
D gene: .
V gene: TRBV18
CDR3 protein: CTRPVYEQYF
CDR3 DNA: TGTACACGCCCCGTCTACGAGCAGTACTTC

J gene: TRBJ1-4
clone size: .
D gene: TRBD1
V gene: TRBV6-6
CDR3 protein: CASSYSGQDLSKLFF
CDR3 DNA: TGTGCCAGCAGTTACTCGGGACAGGACCTCTCAAAACTGTTTTTT

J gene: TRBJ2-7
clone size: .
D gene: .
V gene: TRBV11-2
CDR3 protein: CASSLVGYEQYF
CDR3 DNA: TGTGCCAGCAGCTTAGTTGGCTACGAGCAGTACTTC

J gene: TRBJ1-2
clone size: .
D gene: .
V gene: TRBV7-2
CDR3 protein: CASSLPQRYGYTF
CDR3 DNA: TGTGCCAGCAGCTTACCACAGCGCTATGGCTACACCTTC

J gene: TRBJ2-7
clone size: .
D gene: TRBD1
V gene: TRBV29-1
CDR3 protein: CSDTLRQGLGYEQYF
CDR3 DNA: TGCAGCGATACTCTTCGACAGGGTCTTGGTTACGAGCAGTACTTC

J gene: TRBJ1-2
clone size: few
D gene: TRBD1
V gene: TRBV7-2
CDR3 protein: CASSVRGRVYGYTF
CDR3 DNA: TGTGCCAGCAGCGTCAGGGGGCGCGTCTATGGCTACACCTTC

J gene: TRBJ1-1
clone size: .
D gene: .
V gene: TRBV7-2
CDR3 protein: CASSLEAGNTEAFF
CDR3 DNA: TGTGCCAGCAGCTTAGAAGCGGGGAACACTGAAGCTTTCTTT

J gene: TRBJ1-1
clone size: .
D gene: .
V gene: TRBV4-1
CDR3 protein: CASSGENTEAFF
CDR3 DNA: TGCGCCAGCAGTGGGGAGAACACTGAAGCTTTCTTT

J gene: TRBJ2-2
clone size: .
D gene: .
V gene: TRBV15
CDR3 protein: CATKSDRNTGELFF
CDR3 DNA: TGTGCCACCAAAAGCGACAGGAACACCGGGGAGCTGTTTTTT

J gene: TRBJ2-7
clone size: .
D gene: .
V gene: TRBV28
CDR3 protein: CASTNPVGEQYF
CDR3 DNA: TGTGCCAGCACCAACCCTGTGGGAGAGCAGTACTTC

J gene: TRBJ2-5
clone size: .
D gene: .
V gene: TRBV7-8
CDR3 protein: CASRGRAPTQYF
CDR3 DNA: TGTGCCAGCCGGGGCCGAGCCCCCACCCAGTACTTC

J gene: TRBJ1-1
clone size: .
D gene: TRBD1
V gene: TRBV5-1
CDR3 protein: CASSDRTNTEAFF
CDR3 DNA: TGCGCCAGCTCGGACAGGACGAACACTGAAGCTTTCTTT

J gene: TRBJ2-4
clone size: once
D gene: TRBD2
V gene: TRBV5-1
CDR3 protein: CASSLVRGEGLKNIQYF
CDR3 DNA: TGCGCCAGCAGCTTGGTGCGTGGGGAGGGGCTCAAAAACATTCAGTACTTC

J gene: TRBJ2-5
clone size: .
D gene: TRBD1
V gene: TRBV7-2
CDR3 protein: CASSRAGTGSKETQYF
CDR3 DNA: TGTGCCAGCAGCCGGGCCGGGACAGGGTCCAAAGAGACCCAGTACTTC